This T cell receptor (beta chain) originates from a study of cytomegalovirus exposure and HLA in healthy donors. Across the whole study: In terms of ancestry, the Caucasian-associated cluster contained roughly 80% of the approximately 380 genotyped donors. Study observations and caveats: Compared with the roughly 670-donor mean, an Asian-associated ancestry cluster reportedly had fewer N-insertions, according to a later analysis.

13 Jbeta primers and 60 Vbeta primers were used for the PCR. Clones were sequenced by immunoSEQ multiplex PCR, and TCRdb holds only the in-frame ones, with some missing. The top ten hold about 3.2% of the sample, which has more than 140,000 clones, around 80% seen once. Comment on this clone: The antigen is not known.

The J segment lost 5 bases and the V segment lost 6 bases, leaving 1 base of the junction unmatched. CDR3 length: 14 amino acids. Germline V gene lookup returns CDR1 MRHNA and CDR2 SNTAGT. The sequenced material came from PBMCs. The sequence derives from a young man in good health and CMV-seropositive. This sequence joins TRBV6-4 and TRBJ2-2, with 12 bases that match TRBD2. CDR3: CASRTSGRTGELFF. The CDR3 DNA is TGTGCCAGCAGAACTAGCGGGAGGACCGGGGAGCTGTTTTTT.